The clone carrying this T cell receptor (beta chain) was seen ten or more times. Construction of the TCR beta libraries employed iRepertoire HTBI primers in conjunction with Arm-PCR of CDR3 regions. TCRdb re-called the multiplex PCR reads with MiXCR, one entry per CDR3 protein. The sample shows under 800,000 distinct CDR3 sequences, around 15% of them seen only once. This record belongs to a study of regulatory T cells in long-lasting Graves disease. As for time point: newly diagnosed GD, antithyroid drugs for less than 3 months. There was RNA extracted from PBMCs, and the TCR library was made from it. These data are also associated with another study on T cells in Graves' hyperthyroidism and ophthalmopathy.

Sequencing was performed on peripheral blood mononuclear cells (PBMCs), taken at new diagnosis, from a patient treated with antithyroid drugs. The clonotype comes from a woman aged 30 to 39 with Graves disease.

The CDR3 is CASRGSAEVSLYGYTF. The DNA for the CDR3 is TGTGCCAGCAGGGGTTCAGCAGAAGTCAGCCTCTATGGCTACACCTTC. This chain links TRBV28 with TRBJ1-2, with D hard to call. Trimming removed 6 bases from V and 4 bases from J, with 21 bases in between. The CDR3 is 16 amino acids. The germline V gene encodes CDR1 MDHEN and CDR2 SYDVKM.